Sequencing of this TCR beta chain was carried out in a study of radiation and T cells in renal cell carcinoma. Across the whole study: Nephrectomy followed 15 Gy stereotactic body radiation by 4 weeks.

Overall study results and limits: From baseline, blood top tumor clonotypes peaked at 2 weeks post-radiation. Without pretreatment biopsies, baseline tumor clonotype presence was undetermined.

Here immunoSEQ multiplex PCR was the method, and the copy in TCRdb shows in-frame clones only, minus some. The sample carries approximately 90,000 clones, 86% recorded once. This clone has just one count. The target antigen is unknown. The CDR3 totals 14 residues. Germline CDR1 reads SGHVS; CDR2 reads FQNEAQ. V shed 6 bases, J shed 6 bases, and the junction held 10 bases outside the gene matches. Time point of the sample: baseline pretreatment blood. Treatment in this sample: 15 Gy SBRT to primary tumor, nephrectomy 4 weeks later. Blood was sampled at baseline, 2 weeks and 4 weeks after SBRT. V is TRBV7-8 and J is TRBJ2-7; 8 bases line up with TRBD2. The sequences come from blood, collected from a patient whose treatment included radiotherapy and nephrectomy. The source of this sequence is a man over 45 with renal cell carcinoma. CDR3 protein: CASRVAGRTGEQYF. In DNA form, the CDR3 reads TGTGCCAGCAGGGTAGCGGGGCGTACCGGCGAGCAGTACTTC.